Following are 6 T cell receptor beta chains from one sample sequenced in a study of beta chain features in type 1 diabetes. Study-level points and caveats: When Type 1 diabetes patients were examined, their TCRB CDR3s proved moderately but significantly shorter in all four CD4+ subsets.

No antigen has been assigned to these receptors. Sequencing targeted expressed TCRB transcripts, as all isolated RNA had been reverse transcribed. Profiled with immunoSEQ multiplex PCR; TCRdb holds only in-frame clones, not every one. Counted here are approximately 600,000 clones, over 10% occurring once; the ten biggest clones make up approximately 0.11%. Sequencing used naive CD4+ T cells from blood. The receptor source for this set is a man younger than 45 with type 1 diabetes.

On this clone itself: This same CDR3 is encoded by further DNA sequences in the sample. The chain is built from TRBV30 and TRBJ2-3; perhaps TRBD1 as D (6 bases). The length of the CDR3 is 12 residues. Germline V gene sequence: CDR1 GTSNPN, CDR2 SVGIG (reference sequence). V shed 2 bases and J shed 4 bases, with 7 bases lying between them. CDR3 loop: CAWSPGADTQYF. The CDR3 coding sequence is TGTGCCTGGAGTCCAGGGGCAGATACGCAGTATTTT.

This clone was observed a handful of times. The chain has TRBV25-1 and TRBJ1-6; D not resolved. The CDR3 loop spans 12 amino acids. Germline-derived CDR1 and CDR2 are MGHDK and SYGVNS. V gave up 2 bases and J gave up 9 bases, with 5 bases separating them. Here the CDR3 DNA reads TGTGCCAGCAGTGAACTTCGTTCACCCCTCCACTTT. It specifies CASSELRSPLHF.

This chain joins TRBV19 and TRBJ1-4, with no clear D. V lost 10 bases to trimming and J lost 4 bases, with 13 bases between them. CDR1 LNHDA and CDR2 SQIVND come from the germline V gene (reference sequence). The CDR3 has 13 residues. The CDR3 protein is CATAARRNEKLFF. CDR3 nucleotide sequence: TGTGCCACTGCCGCCCGGCGTAATGAAAAACTGTTTTTT.

The rearrangement links TRBV14 to TRBJ2-2; D call uncertain. V was pared by 1 base and J by 6 bases, with 12 bases between. This CDR3 region has 15 residues. Germline V gene data show CDR1 as SGHDN and CDR2 as FVKESK. The CDR3 protein is CASSQANPLAGELFF. CDR3 nucleotides: TGTGCCAGCAGCCAAGCCAACCCCCTGGCCGGGGAGCTGTTTTTT.

The rearrangement joins TRBV19 to TRBJ1-1; 7 bases are a match to TRBD1. The CDR3 sequence is 14 residues long. The germline V gene encodes CDR1 LNHDA and CDR2 SQIVND (reference sequence). The trim removed 5 bases at V and 0 bases at J, leaving 3 bases unmatched. Written as DNA, the CDR3 is TGTGCCAGTAGTGTGCAGGGGGTGAACACTGAAGCTTTCTTT. Encoded protein: CASSVQGVNTEAFF.

The gene calls are TRBV20-1 and TRBJ2-5; possibly TRBD1 for D (5 bases). From germline, CDR1 is DFQATT and CDR2 SNEGSKA (reference sequence). The CDR3 length is 10 residues. The V gene lost 6 bases and the J gene lost 4 bases, with 6 bases spanning the gap. CDR3 sequence (DNA): TGCAGTGCAGGGGTAGAGACCCAGTACTTC. Its protein product is CSAGVETQYF.